What follows are 20 T cell receptor beta chains derived from one specimen sequenced in a study of blood T cell repertoires in COVID-19. Assay used: immunoSEQ multiplex PCR; TCRdb lists only in-frame clones, some missing. In the table there are fewer than 250,000 clones, 84% of which are singletons. Sequenced input: peripheral blood. The receptor set was obtained from a man between 50 and 59 years old with acute or convalescent COVID-19.

V is TRBV29-1 and J is TRBJ2-5; the D gene is possibly TRBD2 (5 bases). Trimming shortened V by 5 bases and J by 2 bases, and 15 bases separated the two germline ends. The germline gives CDR1 SQVTM, CDR2 ANQGSEA. This CDR3 spans 14 amino acids. CDR3 residues: CSVRRGTLQETQYF. The DNA of the CDR3 is TGCAGCGTTCGTCGGGGTACACTTCAAGAGACCCAGTACTTC.

In this sample, this clone turned up once. In DNA form, the CDR3 reads TGCGCCAGCAGCCAACCGGGACAGGGCAACGACGAGCAGTACTTC. As protein: CASSQPGQGNDEQYF. The chain is built from TRBV4-1 and TRBJ2-7; 9 nucleotides line up with TRBD1. The CDR3 has 15 amino acids. J was trimmed by 5 bases and V by 2 bases; bases with no gene match: 7. CDR1 and CDR2 from the germline V gene are MGHRA and YSYEKL.

V gene TRBV27 combines with J gene TRBJ1-2; D unclear. CDR1 MNHEY and CDR2 SMNVEV come from the germline V gene (reference sequence). The V end was cut by 7 bases, the J end by 4 bases, with 10 bases between. CDR3 length: 12 residues. Here the CDR3 DNA reads TGTGCCAGCAAAAGTGGCGGCTATGGCTACACCTTC. Encoded protein: CASKSGGYGYTF.

This chain links TRBV4-2 with TRBJ1-1; TRBD1 aligns across 11 bases. Germline V gene lookup returns CDR1 LGHNA and CDR2 YNFKEQ. V shed 4 bases, J shed 5 bases, and the junction held 3 bases outside the gene matches. The CDR3 contains 14 residues. CDR3 sequence (DNA): TGTGCCAGCAGCCGGACAGGGGGCGGGACTGAAGCTTTCTTT. Translation: CASSRTGGGTEAFF.

This sequence joins TRBV6-5 and TRBJ2-7; 10 bases fit TRBD1. Germline V gene sequence: CDR1 MNHEY, CDR2 SVGAGI. V lost 11 bases, J lost 3 bases, and 7 bases stayed unmatched. The CDR3 covers 13 residues. CDR3 sequence (DNA): TGTGCCGGCTCGGGACAGGGGATCTACGAGCAGTACTTC. Protein sequence: CAGSGQGIYEQYF.

Here the CDR3 reads CASSFLRGGEKLFF. CDR3 sequence (DNA): TGTGCCAGCAGCTTTCTGAGGGGGGGTGAAAAACTGTTTTTT. V and J are TRBV5-5 and TRBJ1-4, with D maybe TRBD1 (6 bases). Germline V lookup: CDR1 SGHKS, CDR2 YYEKEE (reference sequence). V was cut by 2 bases and J by 7 bases, with 12 bases left in between. The CDR3 is 14 amino acids.

The rearrangement links TRBV12-3 or TRBV12-4 to TRBJ2-7, with D perhaps TRBD1 (5 bases). This CDR3 contains 12 residues. V dropped 6 bases and J dropped 5 bases, with 11 bases sitting between them. The DNA for the CDR3 is TGTGCCAGCAGGGGGCATGGGAACGAGCAGTACTTC. It yields the protein CASRGHGNEQYF.

V is TRBV5-1 and J is TRBJ1-6; 11 nucleotides line up with TRBD1. Trimming cost V 5 bases and J 12 bases; bases outside gene matches: 10. This CDR3 is built from 15 residues. Germline V gene sequence: CDR1 SGHRS, CDR2 YFSETQ. The CDR3: CASSSSGQGEEPLHF. The CDR3 nucleotides are TGCGCCAGCAGTTCGTCGGGACAGGGGGAGGAACCCCTCCACTTT.

The chain couples TRBV11-3 to TRBJ2-2; 8 bases agree with TRBD1. The germline V gene has CDR1 SGHNT and CDR2 YENEEA. CDR3 length: 16 amino acids. With 2 bases clipped from V and 3 bases from J, the junction kept 5 bases outside the gene matches. CDR3 nucleotides: TGTGCCAGCAGCTTATGGGCGACAGGGGACACCGGGGAGCTGTTTTTT. It is translated as CASSLWATGDTGELFF.

This clone turned up a few times. The V gene is TRBV10-2, the J gene TRBJ2-1, with a tentative D call TRBD2 (6 bases). Trimming took off 7 bases at V and 0 bases at J, with 13 bases between the two ends. The CDR3 extends over 15 amino acids. CDR1 is WSHSY and CDR2 is SAAADI in the germline V gene. DNA of the CDR3: TGCGCCAGCACATCGGCGGGGTCCTCCTACAATGAGCAGTTCTTC. Amino acid sequence: CASTSAGSSYNEQFF.

CDR3 in DNA: TGTGCCAGCAGTCCCTACTACGAGCAGTACTTC. This encodes CASSPYYEQYF. The rearrangement joins TRBV6-5 to TRBJ2-7, with no clear D. The CDR3 sequence is 11 residues long. V dropped 5 bases and J dropped 3 bases, with 5 bases sitting between them. CDR1 is MNHEY, CDR2 SVGAGI, per germline.

The V call is TRBV11-3, the J call TRBJ2-1; a possible D gene is TRBD1 (6 bases). V shed 0 bases and J shed 4 bases, with 16 bases lying between them. Germline loops: CDR1 SGHNT, CDR2 YENEEA. CDR3 size: 17 residues. CDR3 in amino acids: CASSLERQALRYNEQFF. CDR3 DNA: TGTGCCAGCAGCTTAGAAAGACAGGCACTTCGGTACAATGAGCAGTTCTTC.

This chain connects TRBV3-1 (or the pseudogene TRBV3-2) to TRBJ1-3; D might be TRBD1 (5 bases). The CDR3 is 15 amino acids. Germline loops: CDR1 LGHDT, CDR2 YNNKEL (reference sequence). The V gene lost 1 base and the J gene lost 2 bases, with 9 bases spanning the gap. As DNA, the CDR3 is TGTGCCAGCAGCCAAGGGGGGGTTACTGGAAACACCATATATTTT. Translated: CASSQGGVTGNTIYF.

CDR3 loop: CASSDRGDGYTF. The CDR3 DNA reads as TGTGCCAGCAGCGACAGGGGTGATGGCTACACCTTC. The gene calls are TRBV9 and TRBJ1-2; 7 nucleotides agree with TRBD1. Germline V lookup: CDR1 SGDLS, CDR2 YYNGEE. Germline trimming cut 3 bases from V and 6 bases from J; bases unmatched to any gene: 2. This CDR3 is built from 12 residues.

This clone occurred a few times. The chain links TRBV14 to TRBJ1-1, with D uncertain. Germline CDR1 SGHDN, CDR2 FVKESK. The V gene lost 4 bases and the J gene lost 6 bases, with 18 bases spanning the gap. The CDR3 extends over 15 amino acids. CDR3 sequence (DNA): TGTGCCAGCAGCCTCCGACATGGTGGGTACTCTGAAGCTTTCTTT. Translated, it gives CASSLRHGGYSEAFF.

This clone occurred once. The CDR3 is CASSSDRRSGYTF. CDR3 DNA: TGTGCCAGCAGCTCGGACAGGAGAAGCGGCTACACCTTC. The rearrangement joins TRBV11-3 to TRBJ1-2, with 7 bases lining up with TRBD1. CDR3 length: 13 amino acids. Germline V lookup: CDR1 SGHNT, CDR2 YENEEA. V was clipped by 4 bases and J by 8 bases; unmatched bases: 7.

The count of this clone is one. This sequence joins TRBV5-5 and TRBJ1-4; D unresolved. This CDR3 region has 15 residues. V lost 2 bases to trimming and J lost 5 bases, with 13 bases between them. Germline loops: CDR1 SGHKS, CDR2 YYEKEE (reference sequence). The DNA of the CDR3 is TGTGCCAGCAGCTTAGTTTTGGAGGTGAATGAAAAACTGTTTTTT. Amino acids: CASSLVLEVNEKLFF.

This chain uses TRBV28 with TRBJ1-3; D ambiguous. Germline V gives CDR1 MDHEN, CDR2 SYDVKM. V lost 11 bases and J lost 4, with 9 bases in between. The CDR3 extends over 11 amino acids. The CDR3 DNA reads as TGTGCCGGAGCTCGCGGAAACACCATATATTTT. Translation gives CAGARGNTIYF.

The chain carries TRBV19 and TRBJ2-3; 8 bases map to TRBD2. The CDR3 spans 15 residues. V shed 10 bases and J 2 bases; nucleotides not matched to a gene: 11. The germline V gene has CDR1 LNHDA and CDR2 SQIVND (reference sequence). The chain's CDR3 is CATARLALLTDTQYF. For the CDR3, the DNA is TGTGCCACCGCCAGACTAGCGCTACTCACAGATACGCAGTATTTT.

The chain carries TRBV19 and TRBJ1-1; 8 nucleotides agree with TRBD1. The CDR3 has 15 residues. Germline trimming cut 7 bases from V and 5 bases from J; bases unmatched to any gene: 12. Germline V gives CDR1 LNHDA, CDR2 SQIVND (reference sequence). The CDR3 loop reads CASIPLAGGITEAFF. In nucleotides, the CDR3 is TGTGCCAGTATCCCGTTGGCAGGGGGCATAACTGAAGCTTTCTTT. The full variable domain, in which reference TRBV19 and TRBJ1-1 provide the parts outside the CDR3, is DGGITQSPKYLFRKEGQNVTLSCEQNLNHDAMYWYRQDPGQGLRLIYYSQIVNDFQKGDIAEGYSVSREKKESFPLTVTSAQKNPTAFYLCASIPLAGGITEAFFGQGTRLTVV.